Below are 7 T cell receptor beta chains sequenced from a single sample in a study of OX40 agonist ivuxolimab in advanced cancers. Assay used: immunoSEQ multiplex PCR; TCRdb lists only in-frame clones, some missing. The sample shows some 86,000 clones, about 85% of them seen only once. The starting material was CD4+ or CD8+ T cells sorted from blood, obtained in a trial of the OX40 agonist ivuxolimab. Receptors were obtained from an adult with an advanced solid tumor such as melanoma, head and neck, liver or kidney cancer.

The chain couples TRBV5-1 to TRBJ2-1; 12 nucleotides agree with TRBD2. The CDR3 extends over 15 amino acids. CDR1 and CDR2 (germline): SGHRS, YFSETQ. With 3 bases clipped from V and 7 bases from J, the junction kept 5 bases outside the gene matches. The CDR3 sequence is CASSSRLAGVNEQFF. CDR3 in DNA: TGCGCCAGCAGCTCGAGACTAGCGGGGGTGAATGAGCAGTTCTTC.

The chain joins TRBV27 to TRBJ2-2; 9 nucleotides agree with TRBD1. From germline, CDR1 is MNHEY and CDR2 SMNVEV (reference sequence). The J segment lost 3 bases and the V segment lost 6 bases, leaving 5 bases of the junction unmatched. The CDR3 has 15 residues. The CDR3: CASSPDRGDTGELFF. DNA of the CDR3: TGTGCCAGCAGCCCCGACAGGGGGGACACCGGGGAGCTGTTTTTT.

In its sample, this clone is medium-sized (0.01 to 0.1%). V usage is TRBV2 and J usage is TRBJ2-7; D is unclear. Germline V CDR1 and CDR2: SNHLY, FYNNEI. This CDR3 is built from 11 residues. V was trimmed by 8 bases and J by 4 bases, leaving 9 bases between them. Written as DNA, the CDR3 is TGTGCCAGCGGGGTGGAGTACGAGCAGTACTTC. It specifies CASGVEYEQYF. The variable domain in full, completed from reference TRBV2 and TRBJ2-7, reads EPEVTQTPSHQVTQMGQEVILRCVPISNHLYFYWYRQILGQKVEFLVSFYNNEISEKSEIFDDQFSVERPDGSNFTLKIRSTKLEDSAMYFCASGVEYEQYFGPGTRLTVT.

The chain joins TRBV5-4 to TRBJ2-2; 7 bases agree with TRBD2. The CDR3 covers 16 residues. Trimming took 4 bases from V and 7 from J; bases not matched to a gene: 13. Per germline, CDR1 SGHNT and CDR2 YYREEE (reference sequence). The CDR3 nucleotides read TGTGCCAGCAGCGTGCTTGCGGGAGTAGGCGGCGGGGAGCTGTTTTTT. Its protein is CASSVLAGVGGGELFF.

DNA for the CDR3: TGTGCCAGCAGCCAGGGTGATACGCAGTATTTT. Amino acids: CASSQGDTQYF. This chain uses TRBV7-9 with TRBJ2-3, with D possibly matching TRBD1 (5 bases). This CDR3 has 11 residues. V dropped 5 bases and J dropped 6 bases, with 6 bases sitting between them. Germline loops: CDR1 SEHNR, CDR2 FQNEAQ (reference sequence).

This clone has just one count. The chain uses TRBV6-4 and TRBJ2-7; D not resolved. The V gene's germline CDR1 is MRHNA and CDR2 SNTAGT. The CDR3 consists of 16 residues. V lost 0 bases and J lost 4, with 16 bases in between. CDR3 amino acids: CASSDSRHPRHYEQYF. In DNA, the CDR3 is TGTGCCAGCAGTGACTCGAGACACCCCCGTCATTACGAGCAGTACTTC.

The chain combines TRBV9 with TRBJ2-3; D gene uncertain. The length of the CDR3 is 14 residues. Trimming stripped 1 base from V and 2 bases from J, with 8 bases between. Germline V CDR1 and CDR2: SGDLS, YYNGEE. The CDR3 DNA sequence: TGTGCCAGCAGCGTACAAGGGAACACAGATACGCAGTATTTT. Amino acids: CASSVQGNTDTQYF.